The 26 T cell receptor beta chains reported below all come from one sample, sequenced in a study of tumor-infiltrating lymphocytes in primary liver carcinoma. With a constant-region primer, TCR beta cDNA was made from around 530 ng of total RNA. Three-round nested multiplex PCR performed with slightly modified ARM-PCR produced the TCR beta libraries. In the first two PCR rounds, TRBV1-TRBV30 forward primers were paired with a C-beta reverse primer, and each round lasted around 10 cycles. One entry per CDR3 protein results from TCRdb running MiXCR on the multiplex PCR reads. This table holds around 330,000 distinct CDR3 sequences, 50% to 75% found once. Unsorted whole blood served as the source of blood RNA, and germline DNA was extracted as well. The sequenced sample consisted of peripheral blood. The receptors stem from a woman aged 25-40 years with primary liver carcinoma and hepatitis B virus infection.

About this clonotype itself: Germline and junction disagree at one end, which may indicate a read error. The gene calls are TRBV29-1 and TRBJ2-7; maybe TRBD2 (5 bases). Germline assignment: CDR1 SQVTM and CDR2 ANQGSEA. The CDR3 runs 16 residues. The CDR3 region is CRVEQDKLGGLYGQYF. The CDR3 DNA reads TGCAGAGTTGAACAAGACAAGCTTGGAGGTCTTTACGGGCAGTACTTC.

The table lists this clonotype with many counts. V and J are TRBV6-5 and TRBJ2-1; the D gene is possibly TRBD2 (6 bases). V was cut by 8 bases and J by 9 bases, with 17 bases left in between. Germline CDR1 MNHEY, CDR2 SVGAGI. This CDR3 region has 13 residues. CDR3 in DNA: TGTGCCAGCTTTCCCAGTGGGGGAGGTGAGCAGTTCTTC. This gives the protein CASFPSGGGEQFF.

CDR3 in DNA: TGCGCCAGCAGCCAAAATCGCGGGAGGCCAAACAATGAGCAGTTCTTC. Amino acid sequence: CASSQNRGRPNNEQFF. The rearrangement uses TRBV4-3 and TRBJ2-1; TRBD2 matches at 8 bases. The CDR3 is 16 amino acids. The germline V gene encodes CDR1 LGHNA and CDR2 YSLEER. After removal of 2 bases from V and 5 bases from J, the junction contained 8 bases not matched to a gene.

Note on this clonotype: A read error may be the cause here, since a much bigger clone is one base away. V usage is TRBV29-1 and J usage is TRBJ2-5; the D gene is possibly TRBD1 (6 bases). CDR1 and CDR2 from the germline V gene are SQVTM and ANQGSEA. The V end lost 7 bases, the J end lost 2 bases, and 17 bases lay between the germline ends. The CDR3 runs 14 residues. Here the CDR3 reads CSARMGHGQETQYF. As DNA, the CDR3 is TGCAGCGCTAGAATGGGACATGGGCAAGAGACCCAGTACTTC.

This clonotype has ten or more counts. The rearrangement joins TRBV11-2 to TRBJ1-5, with 8 positions matching TRBD1. J was trimmed by 7 bases and V by 6 bases; bases with no gene match: 8. Looked up from germline, CDR1 is SGHAT and CDR2 is FQNNGV. The CDR3 spans 14 residues. CDR3 in amino acids: CASSRTGMGQPQHF. The CDR3 DNA is TGTGCCAGCAGTCGGACAGGGATGGGGCAGCCCCAGCATTTT.

As concerns this clonotype: This may come from a read error, since a much larger clone is one base off. The gene calls are TRBV4-1 and TRBJ2-7; 7 nucleotides agree with TRBD2. J lost 3 bases, V lost 0 bases, and 8 bases had no gene match. CDR3 length equals 16 residues. From germline, CDR1 is MGHRA and CDR2 YSYEKL. The DNA of the CDR3 is TGCGCCAGCAGCCAAGAAGTCGGGGGAGGGCTCTACGAGCAGTACTTC. Translating gives CASSQEVGGGLYEQYF.

Concerning this clonotype itself: Sequence at one end of the junction differs from germline and may be a read error. V is TRBV12-3 or TRBV12-4 and J is TRBJ1-6, with TRBD1 matching over 7 bases. This CDR3 has 14 amino acids. This chain's CDR3 is CASSPTGINLPLHF. Written as DNA, the CDR3 is TGTGCCAGCAGCCCGACAGGGATTAATTTACCCCTCCACTTT.

Points on this clonotype: This may stem from a read error, because a much larger clone lies one nucleotide away. The chain links TRBV6-5 to TRBJ2-7; TRBD1 aligns across 8 bases. CDR1 and CDR2 from the germline V gene are MNHEY and SVGAGI. The V segment lost 5 bases and the J segment 3 bases; nucleotides outside the gene matches: 15. The CDR3 has 17 amino acids. DNA for the CDR3: TGTGCCAGCAGTCGACAGGGGCATGTGTTTGGATTCTACGAGCAGTACTTC. Translated, it gives CASSRQGHVFGFYEQYF.

This rearrangement joins TRBV11-3 to TRBJ2-7; possible D gene TRBD2, 6 bases. Germline V CDR1 and CDR2: SGHNT, YENEEA. Between the trimmed V and J ends, which lost 7 bases and 3 bases, there was a span of 16 bases. The CDR3 contains 14 residues. As DNA, the CDR3 is TGTGCCAGCATCGGACTACCTGGGAGCTACGAGCAGTACTTC. Its protein product is CASIGLPGSYEQYF.

This clonotype was recorded many times. The junction departs from germline at one end; a sequencing error may be responsible. This chain connects TRBV10-2 to TRBJ2-1, with D uncertain. Germline V gene sequence: CDR1 WSHSY, CDR2 SAAADI. The length of the CDR3 is 11 residues. The CDR3 spells CASSESNEQFF. As DNA, the CDR3 is TGTGCCAGCAGTGAATCCAATGAGCAGTTCTTC.

Comment on this clonotype: A clone one base away is much larger, so this may be a read error. Since no conserved phenylalanine or tryptophan closes the CDR3, a read error is the likely cause. The J gene is TRBJ2-7, the V gene TRBV29-1; the D is unclear. CDR3 length: 13 residues. Trimming pared 0 bases from V and 7 bases from J, leaving 13 bases between. Germline V gives CDR1 SQVTM, CDR2 ANQGSEA. The CDR3 loop reads CSVEDSPRSEQYL. CDR3 in DNA: TGCAGCGTTGAAGATTCCCCCAGAAGTGAGCAGTACCTC.

The V gene is TRBV7-8, the J gene TRBJ2-1, with a weak D call TRBD1 (5 bases). The V end was cut by 5 bases, the J end by 15 bases, with 17 bases between. CDR3 size: 12 residues. In germline, CDR1 is SGHVS, CDR2 FQNEAQ. CDR3 amino acids: CASSQGVPLPFF. DNA for the CDR3: TGTGCCAGCAGCCAAGGGGTTCCCCTTCCGTTCTTC.

This rearrangement joins TRBV7-9 to TRBJ1-4, with a tentative D call TRBD1 (5 bases). This CDR3 has 20 amino acids. Looked up from germline, CDR1 is SEHNR and CDR2 is FQNEAQ (reference sequence). V was pared by 5 bases and J by 10 bases, with 35 bases between. The CDR3 coding sequence is TGTGCCAGCAGCCCACGAACTATAACCGGGGCTCTAGGCCAGGACCGAAAACTGTTTTTT. Protein: CASSPRTITGALGQDRKLFF. The full variable domain, with the rest looked up from reference TRBV7-9 and TRBJ1-4, is DTGVSQNPRHKITKRGQNVTFRCDPISEHNRLYWYRQTLGQGPEFLTYFQNEAQLEKSRLLSDRFSAERPKGSFSTLEIQRTEQGDSAMYLCASSPRTITGALGQDRKLFFGSGTQLSVL.

This clonotype was picked up many times. CDR3 region: CASTQGGLAGSSYNEQFF. DNA for the CDR3: TGTGCCAGCACCCAAGGGGGCCTAGCGGGAAGCTCCTACAATGAGCAGTTCTTC. The chain links TRBV11-2 to TRBJ2-1; TRBD2 aligns across 9 bases. With 7 bases clipped from V and 0 bases from J, the junction kept 13 bases outside the gene matches. Germline assignment: CDR1 SGHAT and CDR2 FQNNGV. CDR3 length: 18 residues. Filled out from reference TRBV11-2 and TRBJ2-1, the complete variable domain reads EAGVAQSPRYKIIEKRQSVAFWCNPISGHATLYWYQQILGQGPKLLIQFQNNGVVDDSQLPKDRFSAERLKGVDSTLKIQPAKLEDSAVYLCASTQGGLAGSSYNEQFFGPGTRLTVL.

This clonotype came up many times. The chain combines TRBV4-3 with TRBJ1-2; D is possibly TRBD1 (6 bases). The germline V gene has CDR1 LGHNA and CDR2 YSLEER. V lost 1 base and J 2 bases, leaving 8 bases between the germline ends. The CDR3 totals 14 residues. As DNA, the CDR3 is TGCGCCAGCAGCCAAGCAGACAGGAACTATGGCTACACCTTC. This translates into CASSQADRNYGYTF.

A few counts support this clonotype. The chain links TRBV4-2 to TRBJ2-5; TRBD2 matches 10 bases. Germline loops: CDR1 LGHNA, CDR2 YNFKEQ. V trimming: 0 bases; J trimming: 4 bases; junction bases outside the gene matches: 11. This CDR3 is 18 amino acids long. The CDR3 nucleotides are TGTGCCAGCAGCCAAGATAGGGCTAGCGGGAGTCTCAGAGAGACCCAGTACTTC. As protein: CASSQDRASGSLRETQYF.

The rearrangement links TRBV4-1 to TRBJ1-5; no clear D. Trimming removed 0 bases at V and 6 bases at J, with 12 bases between. There are 15 residues in the CDR3. Germline V gene sequence: CDR1 MGHRA, CDR2 YSYEKL. For the CDR3, the DNA is TGCGCCAGCAGCCAAGATGTGACTCAAATTCAGCCCCAGCATTTT. It encodes CASSQDVTQIQPQHF.

This clonotype appeared a few times. The chain carries TRBV6-6 and TRBJ1-6, with 8 bases aligning to TRBD1. In germline, CDR1 is MNHNY, CDR2 SVGAGI (reference sequence). CDR3 length equals 22 residues. V lost 5 bases, J lost 0 bases, and 21 bases stayed unmatched. CDR3 amino acids: CASSPRPRTGWNWDSYNSPLHF. DNA for the CDR3: TGTGCCAGCAGTCCCCGACCGAGGACAGGGTGGAATTGGGACTCCTATAATTCACCCCTCCACTTT.

This chain joins TRBV28 and TRBJ2-7; no definite D call. The CDR3 loop spans 14 amino acids. V was pared by 3 bases and J by 2 bases, with 11 bases between. Germline CDR1 reads MDHEN; CDR2 reads SYDVKM. This CDR3 is CASSLRLPAYEQYF. The CDR3 nucleotides are TGTGCCAGCAGTTTGCGTCTACCCGCCTACGAGCAGTACTTC.

In the case of this clonotype: A much more abundant neighbour one base away suggests this may be a read error. The chain uses TRBV6-5 and TRBJ2-4; 8 positions agree with TRBD2. The ends lost 6 bases at V and 2 bases at J; junction bases unmatched: 9. Germline CDR1 and CDR2: MNHEY and SVGAGI. The CDR3 has 16 amino acids. CDR3 coding DNA: TGTGCCAGCAGACCTCTCGCGGGAGGCCCCAAAAACATTCAGTACTTC. Translated, it gives CASRPLAGGPKNIQYF.

In its sample, this clonotype was seen a few times. The rearrangement joins TRBV2 to TRBJ1-5; tentatively, D is TRBD1 (6 bases). CDR1 and CDR2 from the germline V gene are SNHLY and FYNNEI. V gave up 5 bases and J gave up 6 bases, with 17 bases separating them. This CDR3 comprises 15 residues. Written as DNA, the CDR3 is TGTGCCAGCAGTAATACAGGGCTGGGGGGTCAGCCCCAGCATTTT. It is translated as CASSNTGLGGQPQHF.

This clonotype was observed many times. The V and J genes are TRBV29-1 and TRBJ1-2; D unclear. The CDR3 loop spans 15 amino acids. Trimming stripped 4 bases from V and 4 bases from J, with 19 bases between. Germline V gene sequence: CDR1 SQVTM, CDR2 ANQGSEA. The CDR3 is CSVGPTVEASYGYTF. The CDR3 DNA sequence: TGCAGCGTTGGCCCCACAGTGGAGGCATCCTATGGCTACACCTTC.

The gene calls are TRBV6-6 and TRBJ2-1, with a weak D call TRBD2 (6 bases). Germline assignment: CDR1 MNHNY and CDR2 SVGAGI (reference sequence). V dropped 2 bases and J dropped 6 bases, with 14 bases sitting between them. The CDR3 length is 15 residues. The CDR3 region has the DNA TGTGCCAGCAGTTACAGGATCGGGAGATCCAATGAGCAGTTCTTC. Encoded protein: CASSYRIGRSNEQFF.

V gene TRBV11-2 combines with J gene TRBJ2-1; 12 bases are shared with TRBD2. CDR1 is SGHAT, CDR2 FQNNGV, per germline. The CDR3 loop spans 16 amino acids. The CDR3 spells CARSLVAASGRGEQFF. For the CDR3, the DNA is TGTGCTAGGAGCTTAGTGGCCGCTAGCGGGAGGGGTGAGCAGTTCTTC.

The J gene is TRBJ1-1, the V gene TRBV29-1; D is undetermined. The CDR3 contains 12 residues. The V end lost 4 bases, the J end lost 1 base, and 7 bases lay between the germline ends. Germline V gene sequence: CDR1 SQVTM, CDR2 ANQGSEA. CDR3 residues: CSVGSANTEAFF. CDR3 nucleotide sequence: TGCAGCGTTGGTAGTGCGAACACTGAAGCTTTCTTT.

With regard to this clonotype: At one end the junction does not follow the germline gene, possibly because of a read error. This chain uses TRBV4-3 with TRBJ1-6; 9 bases are a match to TRBD1. The CDR3 contains 16 residues. Germline assignment: CDR1 LGHNA and CDR2 YSLEER. In nucleotides, the CDR3 is TGCGCCAGCAACCAAGATTTGGGGACAGGGAGCTCACCCTTCCACTTT. It specifies CASNQDLGTGSSPFHF.